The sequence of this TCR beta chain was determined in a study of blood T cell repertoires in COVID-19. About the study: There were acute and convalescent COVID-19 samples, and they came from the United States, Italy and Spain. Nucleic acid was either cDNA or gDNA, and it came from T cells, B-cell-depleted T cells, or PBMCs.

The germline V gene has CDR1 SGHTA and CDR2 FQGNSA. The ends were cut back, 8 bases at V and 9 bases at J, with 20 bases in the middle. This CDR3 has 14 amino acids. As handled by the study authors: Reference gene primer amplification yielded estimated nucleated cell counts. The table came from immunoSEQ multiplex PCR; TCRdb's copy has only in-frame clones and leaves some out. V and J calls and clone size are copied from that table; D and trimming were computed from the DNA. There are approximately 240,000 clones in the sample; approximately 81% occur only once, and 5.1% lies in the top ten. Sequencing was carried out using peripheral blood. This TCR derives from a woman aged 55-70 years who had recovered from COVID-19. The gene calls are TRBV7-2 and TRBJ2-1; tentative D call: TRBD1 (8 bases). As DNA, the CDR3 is TGTGCCAGCGGACAGGGCGGGGGCTTGGGTGAGCAGTTCTTC. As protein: CASGQGGGLGEQFF.